This entry lists 4 T cell receptor beta chains sequenced from one sample in a study of vaccination and CD4 T cells after COVID-19. The sample's time point: late sampling 161 to 241 days after vaccination in three convalescent patients. The treatment is: approximately 9-day PBMC culture with coronavirus spike peptide pools or control peptides (ViraFEST assay). These receptors lack a known antigen. Cultured CD4+ T cell DNA underwent sequencing with the Oncomine TCR Beta short-read assay. Each CDR3 protein gets one entry after TCRdb re-called the PCR reads with MiXCR. The table includes around 25,000 distinct CDR3 sequences, approximately 28% detected once. The source material was CD4+ T cells from blood, cultured in vitro, sampled about 7 months after SARS-CoV-2 vaccination. The source of these receptors is a human donor who had recovered from COVID-19.

There are a few counts of this clonotype. This chain links TRBV19 with TRBJ2-7; D gene unclear. This CDR3 is 13 amino acids long. The germline V and J ends were trimmed by 5 bases and 3 bases, with 11 bases remaining between them. CDR1 and CDR2 from the germline V gene are LNHDA and SQIVND (reference sequence). The CDR3 DNA reads as TGTGCCAGTAGTTCCCAGCGTTACTACGAGCAGTACTTC. This encodes CASSSQRYYEQYF.

This clonotype was counted only a few times. The V call is TRBV28, the J call TRBJ1-5; D unclear. Germline CDR1 reads MDHEN; CDR2 reads SYDVKM. The CDR3 is 14 residues long. Trimming shortened V by 6 bases and J by 9 bases, and 18 bases separated the two germline ends. The CDR3 loop reads CASSTVAGRLPQHF. Here the CDR3 DNA reads TGTGCCAGCAGCACCGTGGCGGGCCGTCTGCCCCAGCATTTT.

The gene calls are TRBV4-1 and TRBJ2-5; a weak D match, TRBD2 (6 bases). The CDR3 sequence is 16 residues long. With 0 bases removed from V and 1 base from J, the gap between germline ends came to 12 bases. Germline CDR1 MGHRA, CDR2 YSYEKL. The CDR3 here is CASSQDLAGTQETQYF. CDR3 DNA: TGCGCCAGCAGCCAAGATTTGGCGGGAACCCAAGAGACCCAGTACTTC.

V is TRBV28 and J is TRBJ2-3; 8 nucleotides line up with TRBD2. This CDR3 region has 15 residues. Germline V gene sequence: CDR1 MDHEN, CDR2 SYDVKM. J lost 2 bases, V lost 5 bases, and 6 bases had no gene match. CDR3 loop: CASSQSGSPTDTQYF. The CDR3 coding sequence is TGTGCCAGCAGTCAAAGCGGGAGTCCCACAGATACGCAGTATTTT. Combining the CDR3 with reference TRBV28 and TRBJ2-3 gives the whole variable domain DVKVTQSSRYLVKRTGEKVFLECVQDMDHENMFWYRQDPGLGLRLIYFSYDVKMKEKGDIPEGYSVSREKKERFSLILESASTNQTSMYLCASSQSGSPTDTQYFGPGTRLTVL.